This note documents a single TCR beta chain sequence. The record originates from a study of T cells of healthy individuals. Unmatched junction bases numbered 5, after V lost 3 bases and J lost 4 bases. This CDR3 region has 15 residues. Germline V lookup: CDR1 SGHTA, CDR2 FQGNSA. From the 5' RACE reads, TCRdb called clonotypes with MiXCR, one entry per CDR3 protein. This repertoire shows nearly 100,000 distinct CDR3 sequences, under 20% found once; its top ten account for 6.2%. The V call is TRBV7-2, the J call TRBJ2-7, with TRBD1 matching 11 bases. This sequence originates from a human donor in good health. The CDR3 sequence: CASSFSGQGAYEQYF. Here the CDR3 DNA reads TGTGCCAGCAGCTTCTCCGGACAGGGGGCTTACGAGCAGTACTTC.